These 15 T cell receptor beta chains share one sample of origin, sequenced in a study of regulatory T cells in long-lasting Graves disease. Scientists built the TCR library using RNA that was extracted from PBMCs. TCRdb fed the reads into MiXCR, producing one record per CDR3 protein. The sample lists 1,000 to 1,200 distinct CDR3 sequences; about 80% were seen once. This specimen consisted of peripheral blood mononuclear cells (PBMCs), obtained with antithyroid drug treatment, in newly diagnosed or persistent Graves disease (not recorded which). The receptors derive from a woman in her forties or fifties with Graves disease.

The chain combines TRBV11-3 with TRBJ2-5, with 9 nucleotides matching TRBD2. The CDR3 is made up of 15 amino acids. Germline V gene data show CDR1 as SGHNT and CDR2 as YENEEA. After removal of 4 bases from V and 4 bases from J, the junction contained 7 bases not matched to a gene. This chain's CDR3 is CASSSDSGGSETQYF. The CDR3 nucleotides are TGTGCCAGCAGCTCGGATAGCGGGGGCTCAGAGACCCAGTACTTC.

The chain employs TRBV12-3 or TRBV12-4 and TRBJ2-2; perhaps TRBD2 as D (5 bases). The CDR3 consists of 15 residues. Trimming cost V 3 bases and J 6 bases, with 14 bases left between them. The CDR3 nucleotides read TGTGCCAGCAGTTTCGGCCTAGCTGGGGCCGGGGAGCTGTTTTTT. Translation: CASSFGLAGAGELFF.

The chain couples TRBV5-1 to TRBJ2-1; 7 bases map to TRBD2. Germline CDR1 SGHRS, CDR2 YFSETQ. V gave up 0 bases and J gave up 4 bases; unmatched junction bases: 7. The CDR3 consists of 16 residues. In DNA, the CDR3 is TGCGCCAGCAGCTTGGCGAGCGGGGCAGGGTACAATGAGCAGTTCTTC. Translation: CASSLASGAGYNEQFF.

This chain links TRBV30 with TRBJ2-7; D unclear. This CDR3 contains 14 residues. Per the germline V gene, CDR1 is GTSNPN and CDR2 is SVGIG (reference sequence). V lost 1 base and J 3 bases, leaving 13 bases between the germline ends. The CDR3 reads CAWSEGWELYEQYF. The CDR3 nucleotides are TGTGCCTGGAGTGAAGGGTGGGAACTCTACGAGCAGTACTTC.

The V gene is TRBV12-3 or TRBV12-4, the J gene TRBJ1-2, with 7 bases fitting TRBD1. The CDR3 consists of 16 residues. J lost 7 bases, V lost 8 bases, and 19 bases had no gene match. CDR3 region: CASSLHGQAQRGGYTF. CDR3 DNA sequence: TGTGCCAGCTCCCTGCACGGACAGGCCCAACGCGGTGGCTACACCTTC.

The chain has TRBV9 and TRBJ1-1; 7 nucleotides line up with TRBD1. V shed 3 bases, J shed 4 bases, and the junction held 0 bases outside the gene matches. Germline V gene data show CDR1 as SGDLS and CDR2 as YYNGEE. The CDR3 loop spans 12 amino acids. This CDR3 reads CASSGQGTEAFF. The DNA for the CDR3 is TGTGCCAGCAGCGGACAGGGCACTGAAGCTTTCTTT.

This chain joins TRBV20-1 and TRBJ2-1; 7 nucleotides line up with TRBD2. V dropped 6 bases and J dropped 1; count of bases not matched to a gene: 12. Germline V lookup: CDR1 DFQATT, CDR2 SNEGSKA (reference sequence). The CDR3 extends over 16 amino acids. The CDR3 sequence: CSATPFAGVSYNEQFF. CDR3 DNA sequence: TGCAGTGCAACCCCGTTTGCGGGGGTATCCTACAATGAGCAGTTCTTC.

The CDR3: CASSRQSDYEQYF. The CDR3 DNA follows: TGTGCCAGCAGCAGACAGTCTGACTACGAGCAGTACTTC. The rearrangement joins TRBV6-1 to TRBJ2-7, with D perhaps matching TRBD1 (5 bases). The V gene's germline CDR1 is MNHNS and CDR2 SASEGT. Between the trimmed V and J ends, which lost 6 bases and 3 bases, there was a span of 12 bases. The CDR3 runs 13 residues.

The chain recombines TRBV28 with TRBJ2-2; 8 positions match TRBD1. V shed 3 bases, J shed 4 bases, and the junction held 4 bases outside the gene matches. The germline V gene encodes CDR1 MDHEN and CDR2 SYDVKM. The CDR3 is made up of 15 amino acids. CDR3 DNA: TGTGCCAGCAGTTTCCCCGACAGGGGCACCGGGGAGCTGTTTTTT. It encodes CASSFPDRGTGELFF.

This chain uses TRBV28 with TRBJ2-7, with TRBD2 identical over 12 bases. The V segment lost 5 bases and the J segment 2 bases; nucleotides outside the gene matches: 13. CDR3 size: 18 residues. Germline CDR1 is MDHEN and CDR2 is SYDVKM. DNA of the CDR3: TGTGCCAGCAGTCCCTCCTACACTAGCGGGGGGCGTACCTACGAGCAGTACTTC. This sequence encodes CASSPSYTSGGRTYEQYF.

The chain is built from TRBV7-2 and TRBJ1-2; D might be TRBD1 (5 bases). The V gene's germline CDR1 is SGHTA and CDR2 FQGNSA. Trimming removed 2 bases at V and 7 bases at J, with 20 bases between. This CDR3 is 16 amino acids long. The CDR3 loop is CASSLTSSGGGFGYTF. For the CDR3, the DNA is TGTGCCAGCAGCTTAACCTCTTCGGGTGGGGGTTTTGGCTACACCTTC.

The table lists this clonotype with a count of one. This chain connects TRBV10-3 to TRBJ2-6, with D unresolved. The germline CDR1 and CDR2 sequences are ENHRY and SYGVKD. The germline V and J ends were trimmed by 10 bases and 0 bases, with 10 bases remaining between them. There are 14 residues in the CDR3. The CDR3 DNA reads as TGTGCCACCTCCTGGGACTCTGGGGCCAACGTCCTGACTTTC. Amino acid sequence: CATSWDSGANVLTF.

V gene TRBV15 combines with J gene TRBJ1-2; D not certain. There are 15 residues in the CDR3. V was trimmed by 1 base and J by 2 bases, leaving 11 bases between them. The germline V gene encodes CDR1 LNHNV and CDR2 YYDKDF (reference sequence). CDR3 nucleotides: TGTGCCACCAGCAGAGGATTTGTGATAAACTATGGCTACACCTTC. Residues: CATSRGFVINYGYTF.

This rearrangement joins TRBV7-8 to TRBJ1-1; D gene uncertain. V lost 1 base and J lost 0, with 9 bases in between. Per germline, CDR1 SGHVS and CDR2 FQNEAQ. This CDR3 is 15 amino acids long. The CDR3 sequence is CASSLVPGMNTEAFF. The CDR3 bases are TGTGCCAGCAGCTTAGTTCCGGGGATGAACACTGAAGCTTTCTTT.

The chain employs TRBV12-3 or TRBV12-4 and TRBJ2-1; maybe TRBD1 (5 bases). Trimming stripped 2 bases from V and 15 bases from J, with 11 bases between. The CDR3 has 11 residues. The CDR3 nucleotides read TGTGCCAGCAGTTTAAGGACAACCCTGTTCTTC. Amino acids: CASSLRTTLFF.